These T cell receptor beta chains were read from a single sample in a study of graft-versus-host responses after intestinal transplantation. Sequenced by immunoSEQ multiplex PCR; TCRdb stores in-frame clones only, minus some. The sample holds about 86,000 clones, around 89% seen once. These TCRs are of unknown antigen specificity. The sequenced sample was unstimulated CD4+ T cells sorted from spleen or lymph node cells, obtained before transplant. These receptors came from a human donor who was the organ donor for an intestinal transplant. CDR3s include the opening cysteine and the closing phenylalanine or tryptophan. Fields, in order: J gene, V gene, clone size, D gene, CDR3 DNA, CDR3 protein. A D gene is named only where the DNA matches it firmly. Size is stated for part of the rows, as once, few or many counts, or as a class when the clone is expanded.

J: TRBJ1-2
V: TRBV7-3
size: .
D: .
DNA: TGTGCCAGCAGCTTAACTGGGGGGGAAGGTGGGGGCTACACCTTC
CDR3: CASSLTGGEGGGYTF

J: TRBJ2-3
V: TRBV4-3
size: .
D: .
DNA: TGCGCCAGCAGCCATCAGGTCTCCGGCGCAGATACGCAGTATTTT
CDR3: CASSHQVSGADTQYF

J: TRBJ2-1
V: TRBV10-1
size: .
D: .
DNA: TGCGCCAGCAGGGCTTACAATGAGCAGTTCTTC
CDR3: CASRAYNEQFF

J: TRBJ2-7
V: TRBV13
size: .
D: TRBD2
DNA: TGTGCCAGCAGCAATACGGGGCTAGCGGGCTACGAGCAGTACTTC
CDR3: CASSNTGLAGYEQYF

J: TRBJ1-1
V: TRBV29-1
size: few
D: .
DNA: TGCAGCGTTGATCGGGGGATCATGAACACTGAAGCTTTCTTT
CDR3: CSVDRGIMNTEAFF

J: TRBJ2-7
V: TRBV5-5
size: .
D: TRBD2
DNA: TGTGCCAGCAGCCGATCTAGCGGGAGTACCGAGCAGTACTTC
CDR3: CASSRSSGSTEQYF

J: TRBJ1-6
V: TRBV6-4
size: once
D: .
DNA: TGTGCCAGCAGTGCAGAAGCAGGGGTGAATTCACCCCTCCACTTT
CDR3: CASSAEAGVNSPLHF

J: TRBJ1-2
V: TRBV7-9
size: .
D: TRBD1
DNA: TGTGCCAGCAGCTTAGACCCGGGACAGGGCTATGGCTACACCTTC
CDR3: CASSLDPGQGYGYTF

J: TRBJ2-7
V: TRBV5-8
size: .
D: .
DNA: TGTGCCAGCAGCTTGCCATACGAGCAGTACTTC
CDR3: CASSLPYEQYF

J: TRBJ2-5
V: TRBV4-1
size: .
D: TRBD1
DNA: TGCGCCAGCAGCCGAGACGACAGGGTGGGAGAGACCCAGTACTTC
CDR3: CASSRDDRVGETQYF

J: TRBJ1-3
V: TRBV5-8
size: .
D: .
DNA: TGTGCCAGCAGTTTAGGCGGACACCCTGGAAACACCATATATTTT
CDR3: CASSLGGHPGNTIYF

J: TRBJ2-1
V: TRBV7-3
size: .
D: TRBD2
DNA: TGTGCCAGCAGCGTTACTAGCGGATACTACAATGAGCAGTTCTTC
CDR3: CASSVTSGYYNEQFF

J: TRBJ2-3
V: TRBV7-2
size: .
D: .
DNA: TGTGCCAGCAGCTTGCGGCGGGGTCCCACAGATACGCAGTATTTT
CDR3: CASSLRRGPTDTQYF

J: TRBJ1-5
V: TRBV28
size: .
D: TRBD1
DNA: TGTGCCAGCAGCCCCGGACAGGGCCCGAGTCAGCCCCAGCATTTT
CDR3: CASSPGQGPSQPQHF

J: TRBJ2-7
V: TRBV6-1
size: few
D: .
DNA: TGTGCCAGCAGGGACACCCGCCTTACCTACGAGCAGTACTTC
CDR3: CASRDTRLTYEQYF

J: TRBJ2-1
V: TRBV4-2
size: .
D: TRBD2
DNA: TGTGCCAGCAGCCAGAAACGGACTAGCGGGTACAATGAGCAGTTCTTC
CDR3: CASSQKRTSGYNEQFF

J: TRBJ2-3
V: TRBV5-1
size: once
D: TRBD2
DNA: TGCGCCAGCAGCTTGATGCTAGCGGTAGGGACAGATACGCAGTATTTT
CDR3: CASSLMLAVGTDTQYF

J: TRBJ1-1
V: TRBV5-4
size: .
D: .
DNA: TGTGCCAGCAGCCCTGGAGTACCCACAGGGGAAGCTTTCTTT
CDR3: CASSPGVPTGEAFF

J: TRBJ2-1
V: TRBV7-2
size: .
D: TRBD2
DNA: TGTGCCAGCAGCGCCGGACTAGCGGACAGAGCCTACAATGAGCAGTTCTTC
CDR3: CASSAGLADRAYNEQFF

J: TRBJ2-7
V: TRBV28
size: .
D: .
DNA: TGTGCCAGCAGTTTGGGAGGGACAGGTAACTACGAGCAGTACTTC
CDR3: CASSLGGTGNYEQYF

J: TRBJ2-1
V: TRBV18
size: .
D: .
DNA: TGTGCCAGCTCACAAGGGGGGGGTAAAGACAATGAGCAGTTCTTC
CDR3: CASSQGGGKDNEQFF

J: TRBJ2-1
V: TRBV7-2
size: .
D: .
DNA: TGTGCCAGCAGCTGGGGGCCGGCGAGCAGGAATGAGCAGTTCTTC
CDR3: CASSWGPASRNEQFF

J: TRBJ1-2
V: TRBV7-2
size: .
D: TRBD1
DNA: TGTGCCAGCAGCTTAGAAGGGACAGGGAATGGCTACACCTTC
CDR3: CASSLEGTGNGYTF

J: TRBJ2-7
V: TRBV5-1
size: .
D: .
DNA: TGCGCCAGCAGCGGAGGGACCTACGAGCAGTACTTC
CDR3: CASSGGTYEQYF

J: TRBJ2-1
V: TRBV5-4
size: .
D: TRBD2
DNA: TGTGCCAGCAGCTTACTAGCGGCCTACAATGAGCAGTTCTTC
CDR3: CASSLLAAYNEQFF

J: TRBJ2-5
V: TRBV27
size: .
D: .
DNA: TGTGCCAGCAGCTTACACAGGGTTGGAGAGCAGTACTTC
CDR3: CASSLHRVGEQYF

J: TRBJ1-5
V: TRBV18
size: .
D: .
DNA: TGTGCCAGCCGCACGGGGGTTAGCAATCAGCCCCAGCATTTT
CDR3: CASRTGVSNQPQHF

J: TRBJ2-1
V: TRBV27
size: .
D: TRBD1
DNA: TGTGCCAGCAGTTTACTGGACAGGGTCCCTTACAATGAGCAGTTCTTC
CDR3: CASSLLDRVPYNEQFF

J: TRBJ1-2
V: TRBV18
size: .
D: TRBD1
DNA: TGTGCCAGCTCATCCGGGACAGGGGACCTCTATGGCTACACCTTC
CDR3: CASSSGTGDLYGYTF

J: TRBJ2-7
V: TRBV30
size: .
D: .
DNA: TGTGCCTGGGGTGGGCCAGGGGCGCCACGGGAGCAGTACTTC
CDR3: CAWGGPGAPREQYF

J: TRBJ2-6
V: TRBV27
size: .
D: .
DNA: TGTGCCAGCAGTACCCAACAGTCTGGTGCCAACGTCCTGACTTTC
CDR3: CASSTQQSGANVLTF

J: TRBJ2-5
V: TRBV11-3
size: once
D: TRBD2
DNA: TGTGCCAGCAGCCCCAAGGGACTAGCGGGGGAGACCCAGTACTTC
CDR3: CASSPKGLAGETQYF

J: TRBJ2-1
V: TRBV7-3
size: .
D: .
DNA: TGTGCCAGCAGCTCCCTTGGGGCGCCTTACAATGAGCAGTTCTTC
CDR3: CASSSLGAPYNEQFF

J: TRBJ2-2
V: TRBV5-1
size: .
D: TRBD2
DNA: TGCGCCAGCAGCGGACAGGGATCCCGGCTAGCGGGAGCAGGTAGCACCGGGGAGCTGTTTTTT
CDR3: CASSGQGSRLAGAGSTGELFF

J: TRBJ2-5
V: TRBV4-1
size: .
D: TRBD2
DNA: TGCGCCAGCAGCCCAACGACTAGCGGGGGGGCCGGGGAGACCCAGTACTTC
CDR3: CASSPTTSGGAGETQYF

J: TRBJ2-1
V: TRBV9
size: once
D: TRBD2
DNA: TGTGCCAGCAGCGTAATAGCGGGAGGGCTAAATGAGCAGTTCTTC
CDR3: CASSVIAGGLNEQFF

J: TRBJ2-7
V: TRBV18
size: .
D: .
DNA: TGTGCCAGCTCGCAAACCGAGCGAGGGCCACACGAGCAGTACTTC
CDR3: CASSQTERGPHEQYF

J: TRBJ2-7
V: TRBV18
size: .
D: .
DNA: TGTGCCAGCTCACCACCTCACTCCTCCTACGAGCAGTACTTC
CDR3: CASSPPHSSYEQYF

J: TRBJ2-1
V: TRBV7-3
size: .
D: .
DNA: TGTGCCAGCAGCCCCCGGCAGGATAATGAGCAGTTCTTC
CDR3: CASSPRQDNEQFF

J: TRBJ2-1
V: TRBV23-1
size: .
D: .
DNA: TGCGCCAGCAGTTTTCGTTACAATGAGCAGTTCTTC
CDR3: CASSFRYNEQFF

J: TRBJ1-2
V: TRBV28
size: .
D: .
DNA: TGTGCCAGCAGTTTATCAGCATCCGGGTCCTATGGCTACACCTTC
CDR3: CASSLSASGSYGYTF

J: TRBJ1-1
V: TRBV6-5
size: .
D: .
DNA: TGTGCCAGCAGCCGTTCAGGCCACAACACTGAAGCTTTCTTT
CDR3: CASSRSGHNTEAFF

J: TRBJ2-1
V: TRBV5-1
size: .
D: TRBD2
DNA: TGCGCCAGCAGCTTGCCGGGACTAGCGGGGGGGGCCAATGAGCAGTTCTTC
CDR3: CASSLPGLAGGANEQFF

J: TRBJ2-3
V: TRBV10-3
size: .
D: TRBD2
DNA: TGTGCCATCAGTGAATTGGCTAGCGGGGCCCCTAGCACAGATACGCAGTATTTT
CDR3: CAISELASGAPSTDTQYF

J: TRBJ2-7
V: TRBV27
size: .
D: TRBD2
DNA: TGTGCCAGCAGTCCCGGGACTAGCGGGAGGGCAAAGTTCTACGAGCAGTACTTC
CDR3: CASSPGTSGRAKFYEQYF

J: TRBJ1-4
V: TRBV2
size: .
D: .
DNA: TGTGCCAGCAGTCTGGAGGGCTGGGGAAAACTGTTTTTT
CDR3: CASSLEGWGKLFF